This T cell receptor (beta chain) emerged from a study of cytotoxic CD8 clonotypes in ibrutinib-treated CLL. Study as a whole: Among the patients, 10 to 11 presented as relapsed/refractory and around 16 as treatment-naive; 17 showed unmutated IGHV.

Libraries were prepared by immunoSEQ multiplex PCR; TCRdb keeps only in-frame clonotypes and omits some of them. The table records some 290,000 clones, around four fifths of them present only once. This clone was counted a single time. The sequenced sample was PBMCs, obtained before ibrutinib treatment. The TCR was taken from a human donor with chronic lymphocytic leukemia.

The CDR3 nucleotides are TGTGCTAGTGCCACGGGTGACAGGGCTGAAGCTTTCTTT. Translating it yields CASATGDRAEAFF. The chain has TRBV12-5 and TRBJ1-1; 7 bases line up with TRBD1. This CDR3 contains 13 residues. Germline V gives CDR1 LGHNT, CDR2 FRNRAP. The V and J ends lost 7 bases and 6 bases, in that order; junction bases with no gene match: 8.